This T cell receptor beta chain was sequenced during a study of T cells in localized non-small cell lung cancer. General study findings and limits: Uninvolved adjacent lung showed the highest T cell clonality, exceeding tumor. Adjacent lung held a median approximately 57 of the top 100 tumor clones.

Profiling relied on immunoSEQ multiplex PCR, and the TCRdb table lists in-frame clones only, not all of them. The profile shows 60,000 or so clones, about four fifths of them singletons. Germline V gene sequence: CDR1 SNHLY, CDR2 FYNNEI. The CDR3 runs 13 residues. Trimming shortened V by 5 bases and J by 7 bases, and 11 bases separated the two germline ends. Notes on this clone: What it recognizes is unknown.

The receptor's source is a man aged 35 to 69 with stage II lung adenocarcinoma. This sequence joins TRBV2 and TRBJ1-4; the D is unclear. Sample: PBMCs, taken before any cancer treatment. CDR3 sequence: CASSTLGSEKLFF. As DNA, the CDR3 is TGTGCCAGCAGTACATTAGGGAGTGAAAAACTGTTTTTT.